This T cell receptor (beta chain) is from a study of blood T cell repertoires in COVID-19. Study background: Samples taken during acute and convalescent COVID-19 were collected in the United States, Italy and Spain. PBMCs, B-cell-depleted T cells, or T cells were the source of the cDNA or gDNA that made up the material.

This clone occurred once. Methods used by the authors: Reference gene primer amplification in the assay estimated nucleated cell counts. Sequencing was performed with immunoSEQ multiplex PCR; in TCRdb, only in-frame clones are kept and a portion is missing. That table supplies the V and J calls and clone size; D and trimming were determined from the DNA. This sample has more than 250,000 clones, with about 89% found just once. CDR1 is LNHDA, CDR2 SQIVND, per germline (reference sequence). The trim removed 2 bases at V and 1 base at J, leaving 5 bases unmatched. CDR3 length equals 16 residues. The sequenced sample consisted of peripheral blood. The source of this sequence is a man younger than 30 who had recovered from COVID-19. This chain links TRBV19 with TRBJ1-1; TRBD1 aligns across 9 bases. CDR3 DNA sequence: TGTGCCAGTAGTATAACAGGGGGCGCCGGGAACACTGAAGCTTTCTTT. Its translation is CASSITGGAGNTEAFF.